The rows below give T cell receptor beta chains drawn from one sample of a study of beta chain features in type 1 diabetes. Only in-frame clones appear in the TCRdb table, and some are missing; sequencing was by immunoSEQ multiplex PCR. The sample consists of 70,000 to 90,000 clones, 30% to 35% of them appearing once. Material: stem cell memory CD4+ T cells from blood. The receptor set was obtained from a woman aged 18-35 years in good health. Each CDR3 is given with its conserved first and last residue. D genes are given only for firm matches. Some rows mark clone size as missing; the rest say once, few, many or name a class of expanded clone.

once	TRBJ1-4	NA	TRBV5-1	CASSLGGIGTNEKLFF	TGCGCCAGCAGCTTGGGAGGGATTGGCACTAATGAAAAACTGTTTTTT
NA	TRBJ2-5	TRBD2	TRBV19	CASSRLAQQETQYF	TGTGCCAGTAGTAGACTAGCGCAACAAGAGACCCAGTACTTC
NA	TRBJ1-5	NA	TRBV19	CASSISVYQPQHF	TGTGCCAGTAGTATCTCGGTTTATCAGCCCCAGCATTTT
NA	TRBJ2-7	NA	TRBV7-3	CASSPGGDEQYF	TGTGCCAGCAGCCCCGGCGGGGACGAGCAGTACTTC
NA	TRBJ2-1	NA	TRBV2	CASSERGGRMSEQFF	TGTGCCAGCTCCGAAAGGGGGGGCCGCATGAGTGAGCAGTTCTTC
few	TRBJ2-3	NA	TRBV9	CASSVKFWADTQYF	TGTGCCAGCAGCGTAAAGTTCTGGGCCGATACGCAGTATTTT
few	TRBJ2-2	NA	TRBV5-1	CASSPEPTSRGRAYTGELFF	TGCGCCAGCAGCCCGGAACCTACTAGCCGGGGTCGGGCGTACACCGGGGAGCTGTTTTTT
few	TRBJ2-3	NA	TRBV11-1	CASSSADTSDTQYF	TGTGCCAGCAGCTCAGCGGACACCTCAGATACGCAGTATTTT
few	TRBJ2-2	TRBD1	TRBV6-5	CASSYVSGTGTGELFF	TGTGCCAGCAGTTACGTATCCGGGACAGGGACCGGGGAGCTGTTTTTT
NA	TRBJ2-3	NA	TRBV29-1	CSVVTHLGTDTQYF	TGCAGCGTTGTGACTCACCTAGGCACAGATACGCAGTATTTT
NA	TRBJ1-2	TRBD1	TRBV5-1	CASRLTGGEYGYTF	TGCGCCAGCAGGCTAACAGGGGGCGAGTATGGCTACACCTTC
few	TRBJ1-1	NA	TRBV5-1	CASRFPVDGGSDTEAFF	TGCGCCAGCCGTTTCCCCGTCGACGGGGGATCGGACACTGAAGCTTTCTTT
NA	TRBJ1-2	NA	TRBV20-1	CSAQNYGYTF	TGCAGTGCTCAAAACTATGGCTACACCTTC
NA	TRBJ2-7	NA	TRBV5-1	CASSLVEGSNEQYF	TGCGCCAGCAGCTTGGTGGAGGGGTCTAACGAGCAGTACTTC
NA	TRBJ1-2	NA	TRBV29-1	CSVSGGGARKGYTF	TGCAGCGTCTCAGGCGGGGGCGCGAGGAAAGGCTACACCTTC
NA	TRBJ2-7	NA	TRBV6-1	CASSGTVPSYEQYF	TGTGCCAGCAGTGGTACAGTTCCCTCCTACGAGCAGTACTTC
few	TRBJ2-2	NA	TRBV19	CASSRTAFTGELFF	TGTGCCAGTAGTAGGACAGCTTTTACCGGGGAGCTGTTTTTT
few	TRBJ1-5	TRBD1	TRBV7-9	CASNGQAYQPQHF	TGTGCCAGCAACGGACAGGCCTATCAGCCCCAGCATTTT
NA	TRBJ1-1	TRBD1	TRBV12-5	CASGYTGEAATEAFF	TGTGCTAGTGGATATACAGGGGAGGCGGCCACTGAAGCTTTCTTT
NA	TRBJ2-2	NA	TRBV12-2	CASRLEGTGLATGELFF	TGTGCAAGTCGCTTAGAGGGGACAGGGTTGGCCACCGGGGAGCTGTTTTTT
NA	TRBJ2-5	TRBD2	TRBV7-2	CASSFFGGETQYF	TGTGCCAGCAGCTTTTTCGGGGGGGAGACCCAGTACTTC
few	TRBJ2-3	TRBD2	TRBV9	CASSVGKRGGEPTDTQYF	TGTGCCAGCAGCGTAGGAAAGCGGGGGGGCGAGCCCACAGATACGCAGTATTTT
many	TRBJ2-1	TRBD2	TRBV7-9	CASSPRQREPTHNEQFF	TGTGCCAGCAGCCCAAGGCAGCGGGAGCCAACACACAATGAGCAGTTCTTC
NA	TRBJ2-4	NA	TRBV5-1	CASSFHRDDIQYF	TGCGCCAGCAGCTTCCACAGGGATGACATTCAGTACTTC
NA	TRBJ2-7	NA	TRBV19	CASSIDSVSSYEQYF	TGTGCCAGTAGTATTGATAGCGTGAGCTCCTACGAGCAGTACTTC
NA	TRBJ1-1	NA	TRBV6-6	CASRRDTEAFF	TGTGCCAGCAGGAGAGACACTGAAGCTTTCTTT
few	TRBJ1-2	TRBD1	TRBV7-2	CASSNRTGNGYTF	TGTGCCAGCAGCAATCGGACAGGGAATGGCTACACCTTC
NA	TRBJ2-1	TRBD1	TRBV2	CASRDRGLYNEQFF	TGTGCCAGCAGGGACAGGGGGCTCTACAATGAGCAGTTCTTC
NA	TRBJ2-1	TRBD1	TRBV2	CASGGQGGYNEQFF	TGTGCCAGCGGGGGACAGGGGGGGTACAATGAGCAGTTCTTC
few	TRBJ2-7	TRBD2	TRBV6-6	CASSTGGGDYEQYF	TGTGCCAGCAGCACTGGGGGAGGGGACTACGAGCAGTACTTC
NA	TRBJ2-7	TRBD2	TRBV2	CASSELAGSSYEQYF	TGTGCCAGCAGTGAACTAGCGGGGAGCTCCTACGAGCAGTACTTC
few	TRBJ2-1	NA	TRBV18	CASSATGNEQFF	TGTGCCAGCTCAGCCACAGGGAATGAGCAGTTCTTC
NA	TRBJ2-2	NA	TRBV19	CASSIALNTGELFF	TGTGCCAGTAGTATAGCTTTGAACACCGGGGAGCTGTTTTTT
NA	TRBJ2-3	TRBD2	TRBV6-5	CASRASGGTDTQYF	TGTGCCAGCAGAGCTAGCGGGGGGACAGATACGCAGTATTTT
NA	TRBJ2-5	NA	TRBV6-1	CASNGQIQETQYF	TGTGCCAGCAACGGACAGATCCAAGAGACCCAGTACTTC
few	TRBJ2-7	TRBD2	TRBV14	CASSQGSGGLREQYF	TGTGCCAGCAGCCAAGGCAGCGGGGGGCTACGCGAGCAGTACTTC
few	TRBJ2-7	NA	TRBV30	CACAPGGRDEQYF	TGTGCCTGTGCCCCCGGGGGTAGGGACGAGCAGTACTTC
NA	TRBJ2-7	TRBD1	TRBV2	CASSPGQSYEQYF	TGTGCCAGCAGTCCGGGACAGTCCTACGAGCAGTACTTC
few	TRBJ1-5	NA	TRBV12-5	CASGYRSNQPQHF	TGTGCTAGTGGTTACAGGAGCAATCAGCCCCAGCATTTT
NA	TRBJ1-5	NA	TRBV6-5	CASTPPGGQPQHF	TGTGCCAGCACCCCCCCGGGGGGACAGCCCCAGCATTTT
NA	TRBJ2-3	TRBD2	TRBV5-4	CASSSPGGAGGLGTDTQYF	TGTGCCAGCAGCTCCCCCGGCGGGGCGGGGGGGCTCGGCACAGATACGCAGTATTTT
NA	TRBJ1-4	NA	TRBV15	CATSRENSGGEKLFF	TGTGCCACCAGCAGAGAAAATAGCGGAGGGGAAAAACTGTTTTTT
few	TRBJ1-5	NA	TRBV4-2	CASSQEIEQPQHF	TGTGCCAGCAGCCAAGAAATCGAGCAGCCCCAGCATTTT
NA	TRBJ2-5	NA	TRBV2	CASRAEETQYF	TGTGCCAGCAGGGCAGAAGAGACCCAGTACTTC
NA	TRBJ1-1	TRBD1	TRBV18	CASSLDRDGGTEAFF	TGTGCCAGCTCCCTGGACAGGGACGGAGGCACTGAAGCTTTCTTT
once	TRBJ2-5	NA	TRBV6-1	CASVTGIAGTQYF	TGTGCCAGCGTCACTGGGATCGCGGGGACCCAGTACTTC
NA	TRBJ1-2	TRBD1	TRBV7-2	CASSLRQGQTYYGYTF	TGTGCCAGCAGCTTACGGCAGGGACAGACGTACTATGGCTACACCTTC
NA	TRBJ2-7	TRBD1	TRBV18	CASSSGTGGGYEQYF	TGTGCCAGCTCATCGGGGACAGGGGGGGGCTACGAGCAGTACTTC
few	TRBJ2-3	TRBD2	TRBV7-2	CASSLTSGSGRDTQYF	TGTGCCAGCAGCTTAACTAGCGGGAGCGGGAGAGATACGCAGTATTTT
few	TRBJ1-2	NA	TRBV4-1	CASSQDRQGREGYTF	TGCGCCAGCAGCCAAGATCGGCAGGGGAGAGAGGGCTACACCTTC
few	TRBJ2-7	NA	TRBV18	CASSYRETLYEQYF	TGTGCCAGCTCATACCGGGAGACTCTCTACGAGCAGTACTTC
NA	TRBJ2-7	NA	TRBV15	CATSREMTGAYEQYF	TGTGCCACCAGCAGAGAAATGACAGGAGCCTACGAGCAGTACTTC
NA	TRBJ2-5	TRBD2	TRBV7-2	CASSLLGLAGEGTQYF	TGTGCCAGCAGCTTACTGGGTCTAGCGGGGGAGGGGACCCAGTACTTC
few	TRBJ2-3	TRBD2	TRBV5-6	CASSFLAGTSDTQYF	TGTGCCAGCAGCTTCCTAGCGGGGACCTCAGATACGCAGTATTTT